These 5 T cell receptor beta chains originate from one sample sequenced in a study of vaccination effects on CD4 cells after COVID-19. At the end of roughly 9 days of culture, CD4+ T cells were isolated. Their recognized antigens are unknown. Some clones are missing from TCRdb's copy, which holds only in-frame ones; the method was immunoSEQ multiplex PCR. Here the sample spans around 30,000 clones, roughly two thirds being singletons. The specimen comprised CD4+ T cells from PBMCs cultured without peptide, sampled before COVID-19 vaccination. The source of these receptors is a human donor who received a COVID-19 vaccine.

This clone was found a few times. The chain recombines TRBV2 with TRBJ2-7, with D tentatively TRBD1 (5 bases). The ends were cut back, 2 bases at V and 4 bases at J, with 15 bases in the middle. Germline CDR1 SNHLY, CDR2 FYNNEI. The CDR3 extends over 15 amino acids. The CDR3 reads CASSELKGSVYEQYF. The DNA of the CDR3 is TGTGCCAGCAGTGAATTGAAGGGGTCCGTTTACGAGCAGTACTTC.

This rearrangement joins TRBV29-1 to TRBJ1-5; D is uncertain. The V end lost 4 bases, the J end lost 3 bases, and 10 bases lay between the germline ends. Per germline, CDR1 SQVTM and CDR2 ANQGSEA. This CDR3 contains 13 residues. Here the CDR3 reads CSVVGRDNQPQHF. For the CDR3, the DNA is TGCAGCGTTGTGGGTCGGGACAATCAGCCCCAGCATTTT.

CDR3 nucleotide sequence: TGTGCCAGCAGCTTCGGACAGCGTTTTTCTGGAAACACCATATATTTT. It yields the protein CASSFGQRFSGNTIYF. The chain employs TRBV11-2 and TRBJ1-3; D may be TRBD1 (6 bases). The CDR3 runs 16 residues. Germline lookup yields CDR1 SGHAT and CDR2 FQNNGV. The ends were cut back, 3 bases at V and 1 base at J, with 13 bases in the middle.

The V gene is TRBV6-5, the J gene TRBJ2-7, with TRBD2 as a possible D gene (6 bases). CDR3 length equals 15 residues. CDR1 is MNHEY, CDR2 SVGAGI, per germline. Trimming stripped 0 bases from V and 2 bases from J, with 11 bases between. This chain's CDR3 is CASSYSMRLAYEQYF. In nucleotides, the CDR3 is TGTGCCAGCAGTTACTCGATGCGACTAGCCTACGAGCAGTACTTC.

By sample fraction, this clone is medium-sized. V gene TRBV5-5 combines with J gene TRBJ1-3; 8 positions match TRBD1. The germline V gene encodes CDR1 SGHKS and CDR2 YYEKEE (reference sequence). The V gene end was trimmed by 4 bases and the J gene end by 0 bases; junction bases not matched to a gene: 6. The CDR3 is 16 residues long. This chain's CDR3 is CASSRGDRGSGNTIYF. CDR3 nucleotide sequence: TGTGCCAGCAGCAGAGGCGACAGGGGCTCTGGAAACACCATATATTTT.